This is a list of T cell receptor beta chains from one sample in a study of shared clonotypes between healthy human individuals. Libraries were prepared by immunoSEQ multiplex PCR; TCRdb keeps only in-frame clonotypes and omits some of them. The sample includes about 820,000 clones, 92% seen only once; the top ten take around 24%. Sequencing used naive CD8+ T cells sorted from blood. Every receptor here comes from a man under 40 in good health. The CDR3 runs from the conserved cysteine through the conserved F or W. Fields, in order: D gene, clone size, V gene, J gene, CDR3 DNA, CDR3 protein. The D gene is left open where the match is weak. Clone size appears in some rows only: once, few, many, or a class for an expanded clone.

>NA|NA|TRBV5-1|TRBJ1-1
TGCGCCAGCAGCTTGACAGGGCGGAACACTGAAGCTTTCTTT
CASSLTGRNTEAFF
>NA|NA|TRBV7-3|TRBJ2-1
TGTGCCAGCAGCTTAGTACCCTTATCCTACAATGAGCAGTTCTTC
CASSLVPLSYNEQFF
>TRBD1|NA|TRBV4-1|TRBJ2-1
TGCGCCAGCAGCCAAGGCGCCAGGGGGCTGATTCGGGATGAGCAGTTCTTC
CASSQGARGLIRDEQFF
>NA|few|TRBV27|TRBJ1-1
TGTGCCAGCAGTTCGGGGAGTAGGGCTGAAGCTTTCTTT
CASSSGSRAEAFF
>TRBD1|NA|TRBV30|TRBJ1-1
TGTGCCCTAGACAGGGGGCAAACTGAAGCTTTCTTT
CALDRGQTEAFF
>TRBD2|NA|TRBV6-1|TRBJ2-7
TGTGCCAGCAGTATATCTCTCGGACTAGATTGGGAGCAGTACTTC
CASSISLGLDWEQYF
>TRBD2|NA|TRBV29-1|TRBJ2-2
TGCAGCGTTGAAGGGACTAGCGGGAGGAACACCGGGGAGCTGTTTTTT
CSVEGTSGRNTGELFF
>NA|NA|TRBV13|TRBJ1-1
TGTGCCAGCAGCTTAATAGACACGGTGAACACTGAAGCTTTCTTT
CASSLIDTVNTEAFF
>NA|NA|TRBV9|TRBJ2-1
TGTGCCAGCAGCGTAGCGGGATTTGCCTACAATGAGCAGTTCTTC
CASSVAGFAYNEQFF
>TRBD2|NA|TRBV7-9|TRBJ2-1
TGTGCCAGCAGCTTTGTGGGACTAGCGGGGAATGAGCAGTTCTTC
CASSFVGLAGNEQFF
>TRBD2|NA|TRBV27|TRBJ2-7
TGTGCCAGCAGTCTCGGACTAGAAAGTTCGTCCTACGAGCAGTACTTC
CASSLGLESSSYEQYF
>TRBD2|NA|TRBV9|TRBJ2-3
TGTGCCAGCAGTCGACTAGCGGGAGAATCGGATACGCAGTATTTT
CASSRLAGESDTQYF
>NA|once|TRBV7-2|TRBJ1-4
TGTGCCAGCAGCCCAAGCCCGGGAGGTAATGAAAAACTGTTTTTT
CASSPSPGGNEKLFF
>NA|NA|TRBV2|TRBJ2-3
TGTGCCAGCACCACAGATACGCAGTATTTT
CASTTDTQYF
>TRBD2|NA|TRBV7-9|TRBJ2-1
TGTGCCAGCAGCCAGTGGCTGAGCGGGAGAGATAATGAGCAGTTCTTC
CASSQWLSGRDNEQFF
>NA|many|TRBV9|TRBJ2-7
TGTGCCAGCGGGGGTGGAGGGACGGGAGAGCAGTACTTC
CASGGGGTGEQYF
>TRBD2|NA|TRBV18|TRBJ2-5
TGTGCCAGCTCATACGGACTAGCGGGAGGAGAGACCCAGTACTTC
CASSYGLAGGETQYF
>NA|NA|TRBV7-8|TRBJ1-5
TGTGCCAGCAGCTTAGGTCGAGTGTATAGCAATCAGCCCCAGCATTTT
CASSLGRVYSNQPQHF
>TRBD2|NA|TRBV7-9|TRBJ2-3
TGTGCCAGCAGCTTGTTAGCGGGGGGCACAGATACGCAGTATTTT
CASSLLAGGTDTQYF
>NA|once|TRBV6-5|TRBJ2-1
TGTGCCAGCAGTTATATAGAGAACAATGAGCAGTTCTTC
CASSYIENNEQFF
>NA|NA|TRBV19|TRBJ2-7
TGTGCCAGTAGAGAGATTGGGACGATTGAGCAGTACTTC
CASREIGTIEQYF
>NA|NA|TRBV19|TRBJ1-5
TGTGCCAGTAACGGGGGTAATACCAATCAGCCCCAGCATTTT
CASNGGNTNQPQHF
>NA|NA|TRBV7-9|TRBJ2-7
TGTGCCAGCAGCCCACTAATCAATCCGACATCTGCCTACGAGCAGTACTTC
CASSPLINPTSAYEQYF
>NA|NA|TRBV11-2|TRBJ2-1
TGTGCCAGCAGCCAAGGGACGATGGGGGACCACAATGAGCAGTTCTTC
CASSQGTMGDHNEQFF
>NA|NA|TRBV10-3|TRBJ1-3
TGTGCCATCAGCGAAGGAGCGGCTGGAAACACCATATATTTT
CAISEGAAGNTIYF
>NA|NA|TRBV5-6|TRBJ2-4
TGTGCCAGCAGCGCCTCAAGGCGAGAAAACATTCAGTACTTC
CASSASRRENIQYF